The 30 T cell receptor beta chains in this list originate from one sample, sequenced in a study of OX40 agonist ivuxolimab in advanced cancers. Libraries were prepared by immunoSEQ multiplex PCR; TCRdb keeps only in-frame clonotypes and omits some of them. This sample has approximately 100,000 clones; about 90% occur once, and the top ten carry 0.4% to 0.55%. Sequenced material: CD4+ or CD8+ T cells sorted from blood, taken in a trial of the OX40 agonist ivuxolimab. These receptors came from an adult with an advanced solid tumor such as melanoma, head and neck, liver or kidney cancer.

The V gene is TRBV6-1, the J gene TRBJ2-7, with 9 positions matching TRBD1. This CDR3 region has 14 residues. V gave up 9 bases and J gave up 2 bases; unmatched junction bases: 8. Germline values: CDR1 MNHNS, CDR2 SASEGT. Here the CDR3 DNA reads TGTGCCAGTAGGAGGGGACAGGGCACCTACGAGCAGTACTTC. Translating it yields CASRRGQGTYEQYF.

The rearrangement joins TRBV7-2 to TRBJ2-5; 7 nucleotides align to TRBD1. The ends lost 3 bases at V and 2 bases at J; junction bases unmatched: 9. CDR1 is SGHTA and CDR2 is FQGNSA in the germline V gene. The CDR3 is made up of 16 amino acids. The CDR3 DNA is TGTGCCAGCAGCTTCCTCATTCCGGGACAGCAAGAGACCCAGTACTTC. It translates to CASSFLIPGQQETQYF.

V usage is TRBV4-1 and J usage is TRBJ2-5; weak D call: TRBD2 (6 bases). The V and J ends lost 1 base and 2 bases respectively, with 17 bases between them. The germline V gene encodes CDR1 MGHRA and CDR2 YSYEKL. CDR3 length: 17 residues. Here the CDR3 reads CASSQVLGLAGQETQYF. The CDR3 DNA follows: TGCGCCAGCAGCCAAGTTTTGGGTCTTGCGGGGCAAGAGACCCAGTACTTC.

V and J are TRBV6-5 and TRBJ1-6; D might be TRBD1 (6 bases). CDR3 length: 14 amino acids. The germline V and J ends were trimmed by 6 bases and 11 bases, with 17 bases remaining between them. The V gene's germline CDR1 is MNHEY and CDR2 SVGAGI. The CDR3 is CASSSDSTRAPLHF. The DNA of the CDR3 is TGTGCCAGCAGCTCGGACAGTACAAGGGCACCCCTCCACTTT.

This clone was recorded once. This chain connects TRBV14 to TRBJ2-7; 7 bases are shared with TRBD2. This CDR3 is 12 amino acids long. Trimming took 1 base from V and 6 from J; bases not matched to a gene: 0. Germline V lookup: CDR1 SGHDN, CDR2 FVKESK. CDR3 nucleotide sequence: TGTGCCAGCAGCCAAGGCGGGAGCGAGCAGTACTTC. Its translation is CASSQGGSEQYF.

The rearrangement uses TRBV21-1 and TRBJ2-5. TRBV21-1 is a pseudogene. The CDR3 runs 13 residues. CDR3 sequence (DNA): TGTGCCAGCAGCAAAGGCCAACAAGAGACCCAGTACTTC. It codes for CASSKGQQETQYF.

The chain has TRBV11-3 and TRBJ2-1; no reliable D call. Germline V gives CDR1 SGHNT, CDR2 YENEEA. This CDR3 spans 12 amino acids. V was shortened by 5 bases and J by 4 bases, with 6 bases between the two germline ends. CDR3 in DNA: TGTGCCAGCAGCGGGTTATACAATGAGCAGTTCTTC. As protein: CASSGLYNEQFF.

The CDR3 nucleotides read TGTGCCAGCAGTGAAGCGTACGAGCAGTACTTC. Translation: CASSEAYEQYF. The V gene is TRBV2, the J gene TRBJ2-7; no clear D. This CDR3 is 11 amino acids long. V gave up 0 bases and J gave up 4 bases, with 1 base separating them. Germline CDR1 is SNHLY and CDR2 is FYNNEI.

The sample holds one count of this clone. The chain recombines TRBV5-1 with TRBJ2-3; possibly TRBD2 for D (5 bases). The CDR3 contains 15 residues. The germline V gene encodes CDR1 SGHRS and CDR2 YFSETQ. Trimming shortened V by 4 bases and J by 2 bases, and 14 bases separated the two germline ends. CDR3 loop: CASSNGGGFTDTQYF. In DNA form, the CDR3 reads TGCGCCAGCAGCAATGGAGGCGGTTTCACAGATACGCAGTATTTT. Complete variable domain (other parts from reference TRBV5-1 and TRBJ2-3): KAGVTQTPRYLIKTRGQQVTLSCSPISGHRSVSWYQQTPGQGLQFLFEYFSETQRNKGNFPGRFSGRQFSNSRSEMNVSTLELGDSALYLCASSNGGGFTDTQYFGPGTRLTVL.

This chain connects TRBV10-1 to TRBJ2-5, with D perhaps given as TRBD1 or TRBD2 (7 bases each). The CDR3 covers 13 residues. Germline-derived CDR1 and CDR2 are WNHNN and SYGVQD (reference sequence). V lost 6 bases and J lost 3, with 11 bases in between. The CDR3 region is CASSQGGEETQYF. The CDR3 DNA reads as TGCGCCAGCAGCCAGGGGGGGGAAGAGACCCAGTACTTC.

The chain uses TRBV5-4 and TRBJ1-2; the D gene is possibly TRBD1 (6 bases). V dropped 0 bases and J dropped 8 bases, with 20 bases sitting between them. Germline CDR1 is SGHNT and CDR2 is YYREEE (reference sequence). The CDR3 extends over 16 amino acids. For the CDR3, the DNA is TGTGCCAGCAGCTTGGGTATTGGGGGCCCGGGGGAAGGCTACACCTTC. Translation gives CASSLGIGGPGEGYTF. Based on the CDR3 plus reference TRBV5-4 and TRBJ1-2, the full variable domain is ETGVTQSPTHLIKTRGQQVTLRCSSQSGHNTVSWYQQALGQGPQFIFQYYREEENGRGNFPPRFSGLQFPNYSSELNVNALELDDSALYLCASSLGIGGPGEGYTFGSGTRLTVV.

The chain couples TRBV5-4 to TRBJ1-1; TRBD1 is a possible D gene (6 bases). The CDR3 is made up of 14 amino acids. Between the trimmed V and J ends, which lost 0 bases and 7 bases, there was a span of 13 bases. The V gene's germline CDR1 is SGHNT and CDR2 YYREEE (reference sequence). CDR3 loop: CASSLVSRGDEAFF. The CDR3 nucleotides are TGTGCCAGCAGCTTGGTATCCAGGGGAGATGAAGCTTTCTTT.

The chain links TRBV9 to TRBJ2-5; D gene unclear. Germline V gene lookup returns CDR1 SGDLS and CDR2 YYNGEE. The CDR3 runs to 13 residues. Trimming took off 2 bases at V and 5 bases at J, with 10 bases between the two ends. This CDR3 reads CASSVWGWETQYF. The CDR3 nucleotides read TGTGCCAGCAGCGTCTGGGGTTGGGAGACCCAGTACTTC.

This chain links TRBV4-2 with TRBJ1-3; 7 positions match TRBD1. The germline gives CDR1 LGHNA, CDR2 YNFKEQ. V shed 0 bases, J shed 3 bases, and the junction held 5 bases outside the gene matches. The length of the CDR3 is 16 residues. The CDR3 region has the DNA TGTGCCAGCAGCCAAGATCCCAGGGGGTTTGGAAACACCATATATTTT. Residues: CASSQDPRGFGNTIYF.

The chain recombines TRBV19 with TRBJ2-1, with TRBD2 matching 7 bases. The germline V gene encodes CDR1 LNHDA and CDR2 SQIVND (reference sequence). The junction had 15 bases not matched to a gene; V was cut back by 5 bases and J by 5 bases. The CDR3 loop spans 17 amino acids. The CDR3 nucleotides read TGTGCCAGTAGTGTTCGACCAGGTAGCGGGTTTAACAATGAGCAGTTCTTC. Its translation is CASSVRPGSGFNNEQFF. The complete variable domain, with remaining parts taken from reference TRBV19 and TRBJ2-1, reads DGGITQSPKYLFRKEGQNVTLSCEQNLNHDAMYWYRQDPGQGLRLIYYSQIVNDFQKGDIAEGYSVSREKKESFPLTVTSAQKNPTAFYLCASSVRPGSGFNNEQFFGPGTRLTVL.

The chain is built from TRBV5-1 and TRBJ2-4, with 8 bases fitting TRBD2. This CDR3 comprises 15 residues. V lost 4 bases and J lost 2; bases outside the gene matches: 5. Germline assignment: CDR1 SGHRS and CDR2 YFSETQ. The CDR3 region has the DNA TGCGCCAGCAGCCCATTAGCGGGATCCAAAAACATTCAGTACTTC. Translating it yields CASSPLAGSKNIQYF.

This sequence joins TRBV25-1 and TRBJ2-1; 10 nucleotides line up with TRBD1. V was pared by 1 base and J by 7 bases, with 7 bases of the junction left unmatched. Germline CDR1 reads MGHDK; CDR2 reads SYGVNS. CDR3 length: 16 amino acids. This CDR3 reads CASSELRGQGWNEQFF. For the CDR3, the DNA is TGTGCCAGCAGTGAATTAAGGGGACAGGGGTGGAATGAGCAGTTCTTC. Using reference TRBV25-1 and TRBJ2-1 for the parts outside the CDR3, the full variable domain is EADIYQTPRYLVIGTGKKITLECSQTMGHDKMYWYQQDPGMELHLIHYSYGVNSTEKGDLSSESTVSRIRTEHFPLTLESARPSHTSQYLCASSELRGQGWNEQFFGPGTRLTVL.

V and J are TRBV19 and TRBJ2-7; 8 bases are a match to TRBD1. There are 15 residues in the CDR3. The V segment lost 6 bases and the J segment 1 base; nucleotides outside the gene matches: 8. The germline CDR1 and CDR2 sequences are LNHDA and SQIVND (reference sequence). CDR3 residues: CASSNQGARSYEQYF. The DNA of the CDR3 is TGTGCCAGTAGCAATCAGGGGGCGCGATCCTACGAGCAGTACTTC.

The J gene is TRBJ2-2, the V gene TRBV7-8; D not certain. This CDR3 has 16 residues. CDR1 is SGHVS and CDR2 is FQNEAQ in the germline V gene. V dropped 4 bases and J dropped 2 bases, with 14 bases sitting between them. In nucleotides, the CDR3 is TGTGCCAGCAGCTCACCCAGGCAGAGCAACACCGGGGAGCTGTTTTTT. It specifies CASSSPRQSNTGELFF.

In DNA form, the CDR3 reads TGTGCCAGCAGACCGACAGTGGCGGGTTCACCCCTCCACTTT. Translating gives CASRPTVAGSPLHF. This chain uses TRBV27 with TRBJ1-6; D may be TRBD1 (5 bases). This CDR3 has 14 amino acids. CDR1 is MNHEY and CDR2 is SMNVEV in the germline V gene (reference sequence). V was clipped by 6 bases and J by 9 bases, with 15 bases between them.

The chain recombines TRBV5-6 with TRBJ2-7; D is unclear. The V gene's germline CDR1 is SGHDT and CDR2 YYEEEE. V was shortened by 4 bases and J by 0 bases, with 11 bases between the two germline ends. There are 14 residues in the CDR3. This CDR3 reads CASSPRPSSYEQYF. The CDR3 bases are TGTGCCAGCAGCCCCCGGCCTAGCTCCTACGAGCAGTACTTC.

The chain combines TRBV7-3 with TRBJ2-6; 11 bases are a match to TRBD1. The CDR3 totals 19 residues. Germline V gene data show CDR1 as SGHTA and CDR2 as FQGTGA. After removal of 5 bases from V and 0 bases from J, the junction contained 9 bases not matched to a gene. The DNA for the CDR3 is TGTGCCAGCAGCCCAACCGGGACAGGGGGTTACTCTGGGGCCAACGTCCTGACTTTC. It translates to CASSPTGTGGYSGANVLTF.

The chain combines TRBV19 with TRBJ2-2; TRBD1 matches at 8 bases. Trimming removed 0 bases from V and 0 bases from J; junction bases left unmatched: 3. The CDR3 is made up of 17 amino acids. The germline V gene has CDR1 LNHDA and CDR2 SQIVND (reference sequence). CDR3 protein: CASSIDRQGTNTGELFF. In DNA form, the CDR3 reads TGTGCCAGTAGTATAGATCGACAGGGGACGAACACCGGGGAGCTGTTTTTT. The full variable domain, completed using reference TRBV19 and TRBJ2-2, is DGGITQSPKYLFRKEGQNVTLSCEQNLNHDAMYWYRQDPGQGLRLIYYSQIVNDFQKGDIAEGYSVSREKKESFPLTVTSAQKNPTAFYLCASSIDRQGTNTGELFFGEGSRLTVL.

This clone showed up just a few times. This chain links TRBV18 with TRBJ1-4; TRBD1 matches 7 bases. V lost 6 bases and J lost 0; bases outside the gene matches: 7. Germline loops: CDR1 KGHSH, CDR2 LQKENI. The CDR3 has 16 residues. The CDR3 sequence: CASSPTGSSTNEKLFF. The CDR3, as DNA: TGTGCCAGCTCTCCGACAGGGTCTTCAACTAATGAAAAACTGTTTTTT.

The chain joins TRBV30 to TRBJ2-7; 8 nucleotides align to TRBD1. V lost 1 base to trimming and J lost 2 bases; unmatched junction nucleotides: 7. Germline-derived CDR1 and CDR2 are GTSNPN and SVGIG (reference sequence). This CDR3 has 15 amino acids. The CDR3 region is CAWSASDRETYEQYF. As DNA, the CDR3 is TGTGCCTGGAGTGCCTCGGACAGGGAAACCTACGAGCAGTACTTC.

The sample holds one count of this clone. V and J are TRBV6-5 and TRBJ1-3; D is undetermined. V lost 6 bases, J lost 1 base, and 10 bases lay in between. This CDR3 spans 14 amino acids. CDR1 is MNHEY, CDR2 SVGAGI, per germline. CDR3 residues: CASRASWSGNTIYF. The DNA for the CDR3 is TGTGCCAGCAGGGCCTCTTGGTCTGGAAACACCATATATTTT.

The chain joins TRBV7-2 to TRBJ1-1, with unresolved D. The CDR3 is 14 residues long. Looked up from germline, CDR1 is SGHTA and CDR2 is FQGNSA. The V and J ends lost 2 bases and 3 bases respectively, with 10 bases between them. DNA for the CDR3: TGTGCCAGCAGCTTATTCGCCGAGGACACTGAAGCTTTCTTT. It encodes CASSLFAEDTEAFF.

The rearrangement uses TRBV9 and TRBJ2-3; no clear D gene. Germline CDR1 reads SGDLS; CDR2 reads YYNGEE. This CDR3 has 16 amino acids. Trimming cost V 0 bases and J 1 base, with 12 bases left between them. The CDR3 coding sequence is TGTGCCAGCAGCGTAGTTGGCCAGCCAGGCACAGATACGCAGTATTTT. It is translated as CASSVVGQPGTDTQYF.

This chain joins TRBV28 and TRBJ2-1; the D call may be TRBD1 or TRBD2 (5 bases each). The CDR3 length is 15 residues. From germline, CDR1 is MDHEN and CDR2 SYDVKM. The V end lost 1 base, the J end lost 4 bases, and 11 bases lay between the germline ends. Here the CDR3 DNA reads TGTGCCAGCAGTTTATACGGGACGGGATACAATGAGCAGTTCTTC. Protein: CASSLYGTGYNEQFF.

This chain uses TRBV5-1 with TRBJ1-4; D not certain. Germline CDR1 reads SGHRS; CDR2 reads YFSETQ. This CDR3 region has 15 residues. The V and J ends lost 5 bases and 0 bases respectively, with 11 bases between them. The chain's CDR3 is CASRMGGATNEKLFF. As DNA, the CDR3 is TGCGCCAGCAGGATGGGCGGGGCAACTAATGAAAAACTGTTTTTT.